The 3 T cell receptor beta chains below all came from one sample that was sequenced in a study of shared clonotypes between healthy human individuals. This table comes from immunoSEQ multiplex PCR, and its TCRdb copy is limited to in-frame clones, with some not included. The profile covers about 2.4 million clones, with 93% appearing a single time and around 0.37% taken by the ten largest. The material sequenced was naive CD4+ T cells from PBMCs. The subset is: CD45RA+ positively selected. The receptors derive from a man in his late teens or twenties in good health. Some clones in this sample may be carry-over from other donors' samples.

The rearrangement links TRBV7-9 to TRBJ1-5; D is possibly TRBD1 (5 bases). This CDR3 has 12 amino acids. Looked up from germline, CDR1 is SEHNR and CDR2 is FQNEAQ (reference sequence). V gave up 10 bases and J gave up 5 bases, with 12 bases separating them. This chain's CDR3 is CATGTGDQPQHF. CDR3 nucleotides: TGTGCCACAGGGACGGGGGATCAGCCCCAGCATTTT.

As for this clone: This sample also contains other DNA sequences that code for the same CDR3. J is TRBJ2-7 and V is TRBV9; TRBD1 aligns across 7 bases. The trim removed 4 bases at V and 0 bases at J, leaving 4 bases unmatched. CDR3 length equals 14 residues. The germline CDR1 and CDR2 sequences are SGDLS and YYNGEE. CDR3 amino acids: CASSLRDSSYEQYF. In DNA form, the CDR3 reads TGTGCCAGCAGCCTCCGGGACAGCTCCTACGAGCAGTACTTC.

The chain links TRBV16 to TRBJ1-2; a possible D gene is TRBD1 (6 bases). The V gene lost 4 bases and the J gene lost 4 bases, with 16 bases spanning the gap. The CDR3 is 15 residues long. Germline V lookup: CDR1 KGHSY, CDR2 FQNENV. CDR3 coding DNA: TGTGCCAGCAGCCCCCATGGGGGGCTCATCTATGGCTACACCTTC. Residues: CASSPHGGLIYGYTF.